This T cell receptor beta chain derives from a study of radiotherapy plus CTLA-4 blockade in lung cancer. Study findings and constraints: In blood, after radiotherapy plus ipilimumab, tumor-derived TCR clones expanded.

Germline V gene data show CDR1 as SEHNR and CDR2 as FQNEAQ (reference sequence). This CDR3 is 15 amino acids long. With 7 bases removed from V and 0 bases from J, the gap between germline ends came to 13 bases. Turning to this clone: Its antigen is as yet unknown.

Sequenced by immunoSEQ multiplex PCR; TCRdb stores in-frame clones only, minus some. This sample has approximately 34,000 clones; 60% to 75% occur once, and the top ten carry under 4.5%. This clonotype was sampled from a human donor with non-small cell lung cancer who had stable disease on radiotherapy plus ipilimumab. The sample consisted of peripheral blood, taken from a patient treated with radiotherapy plus ipilimumab. The V call is TRBV7-9, the J call TRBJ1-3; no clear D gene. CDR3 nucleotide sequence: TGTGCCAGCACCGCGTGCCGCATCTCTGGAAACACCATATATTTT. Translation: CASTACRISGNTIYF.